This TCR beta chain comes out of a study of identical twins. TCRdb recomputed calls from the 5' RACE reads with MiXCR, one row per CDR3 protein. Here the sample spans some 1,600,000 distinct CDR3 sequences, about 32% being singletons. The CDR3 runs to 12 residues. Trimming pared 0 bases from V and 11 bases from J, leaving 11 bases between. Germline lookup yields CDR1 SGHRS and CDR2 YFSETQ. The chain is built from TRBV5-1 and TRBJ1-1; weak D call: TRBD1 (5 bases). This TCR was sampled from a newborn girl in good health. The sample comprised cord blood. The CDR3 region is CASSLVQGTAFF. The CDR3 nucleotides are TGCGCCAGCAGCTTGGTTCAGGGTACGGCTTTCTTT.